The 16 T cell receptor beta chains below come from one sample, sequenced in a study of blood T cell repertoires in COVID-19. The assay was immunoSEQ multiplex PCR, and TCRdb's table has in-frame clones only and misses some. The sample has about 99,000 clones, approximately 80% seen once. The sequenced sample was peripheral blood. These TCRs come from a human donor in a cohort sampled during active or convalescent COVID-19.

The J gene is TRBJ1-2, the V gene TRBV7-2; D is unresolved. V was pared by 4 bases and J by 0 bases, with 6 bases between. The CDR3 is made up of 13 amino acids. Germline V gene lookup returns CDR1 SGHTA and CDR2 FQGNSA. The CDR3 here is CASSYTANYGYTF. The CDR3 nucleotides are TGTGCCAGCAGCTACACAGCTAACTATGGCTACACCTTC.

V gene TRBV21-1 combines with J gene TRBJ2-1; no DNA check was done on the table's D call, TRBD2. TRBV21-1 corresponds to a pseudogene. This CDR3 is 16 amino acids long. CDR3 region: CASSKSVRYSYNEQFF. CDR3 nucleotide sequence: TGTGCCAGCAGCAAATCCGTCCGGTACTCCTACAATGAGCAGTTCTTC.

The J gene is TRBJ1-4, the V gene TRBV5-4; D is uncertain. CDR1 and CDR2 (germline): SGHNT, YYREEE (reference sequence). V was trimmed by 3 bases and J by 7 bases, leaving 19 bases between them. The CDR3 totals 16 residues. The CDR3 nucleotides are TGTGCCAGCAGCTCAGCGGGCGAGGGCGTCGCTGAAAAACTGTTTTTT. This encodes CASSSAGEGVAEKLFF.

The chain combines TRBV5-1 with TRBJ1-1; TRBD1 agrees at 8 bases. The CDR3 consists of 15 residues. V was clipped by 4 bases and J by 0 bases; unmatched bases: 5. Germline values: CDR1 SGHRS, CDR2 YFSETQ. CDR3 amino acids: CASSIRQGMNTEAFF. The CDR3, as DNA: TGCGCCAGCAGCATTCGACAGGGGATGAACACTGAAGCTTTCTTT.

A few counts support this clone. V and J are TRBV7-9 and TRBJ1-1; D is unclear. From germline, CDR1 is SEHNR and CDR2 FQNEAQ (reference sequence). The length of the CDR3 is 14 residues. Trimming cost V 3 bases and J 0 bases, with 8 bases left between them. CDR3 in DNA: TGTGCCAGCAGCTTTCGGGGTTTGAACACTGAAGCTTTCTTT. It translates to CASSFRGLNTEAFF.

This clone occurred a few times. For the CDR3, the DNA is TGTGCCAGCAGTGGCGAGACAGGGCTTTCCCAAGAGACCCAGTACTTC. Protein product: CASSGETGLSQETQYF. The chain combines TRBV6-1 with TRBJ2-5; 7 bases are a match to TRBD1. After removal of 4 bases from V and 1 base from J, the junction contained 9 bases not matched to a gene. Germline-derived CDR1 and CDR2 are MNHNS and SASEGT. CDR3 size: 16 residues.

With respect to this clone: The junction does not match germline at one end; this may be a read error. The rearrangement links TRBV2 to TRBJ2-1, with 13 nucleotides matching TRBD2. The V gene's germline CDR1 is SNHLY and CDR2 FYNNEI. The CDR3 is 18 amino acids. The CDR3 bases are TGTGCCAGCAGCGAAGGACTAGCGGGGGCCGGTTCCTACAATGAGCAGTTCTTC. Translation: CASSEGLAGAGSYNEQFF.

The sample holds a few counts of this clone. The CDR3 sequence is CASSSRKQYLYGYTF. In nucleotides, the CDR3 is TGTGCCAGCAGTTCGAGAAAACAGTATCTCTATGGCTACACCTTC. The chain is built from TRBV28 and TRBJ1-2; D is uncertain. Trimming stripped 4 bases from V and 4 bases from J, with 16 bases between. The length of the CDR3 is 15 residues. Germline CDR1 and CDR2: MDHEN and SYDVKM.

This chain uses TRBV3-1 (or the pseudogene TRBV3-2) with TRBJ2-7; D perhaps matches TRBD1 (6 bases). V was pared by 6 bases and J by 6 bases, with 9 bases between. The CDR3 extends over 11 amino acids. Per the germline V gene, CDR1 is LGHDT and CDR2 is YNNKEL (reference sequence). The CDR3 reads CASRGAGEQYF. In nucleotides, the CDR3 is TGTGCCAGCAGGGGGGCGGGCGAGCAGTACTTC.

The CDR3 DNA reads as TGTGCCAGCAGTTTGGGGACTGGCGGGCGGCCCCAGTACTTC. This codes for CASSLGTGGRPQYF. The J gene is TRBJ2-5, the V gene TRBV27, with a possible D match to TRBD2 (6 bases). The CDR3 contains 14 residues. Trimming pared 3 bases from V and 9 bases from J, leaving 17 bases between. Germline-derived CDR1 and CDR2 are MNHEY and SMNVEV (reference sequence).

The rearrangement joins TRBV5-6 to TRBJ1-2; a weak D match, TRBD1 (5 bases). Trimming shortened V by 5 bases and J by 2 bases, and 16 bases separated the two germline ends. In germline, CDR1 is SGHDT, CDR2 YYEEEE. CDR3 size: 15 residues. The CDR3 bases are TGTGCCAGCAGGACCATGGGTCGGGGGAACTATGGCTACACCTTC. The encoded protein is CASRTMGRGNYGYTF. Using reference TRBV5-6 and TRBJ1-2 for the parts outside the CDR3, the full variable domain is DAGVTQSPTHLIKTRGQQVTLRCSPKSGHDTVSWYQQALGQGPQFIFQYYEEEERQRGNFPDRFSGHQFPNYSSELNVNALLLGDSALYLCASRTMGRGNYGYTFGSGTRLTVV.

This sequence joins TRBV6-2 or TRBV6-3 and TRBJ1-2; the match to TRBD1 covers 7 bases. Germline V lookup: CDR1 MNHEY, CDR2 SVGEGT. The CDR3 totals 16 residues. With 5 bases clipped from V and 2 bases from J, the junction kept 11 bases outside the gene matches. The CDR3 spells CASSQGWTGPNYGYTF. In nucleotides, the CDR3 is TGTGCCAGCAGTCAAGGATGGACAGGACCAAACTATGGCTACACCTTC.

The V gene is TRBV2, the J gene TRBJ1-2; the match to TRBD1 covers 7 bases. V shed 4 bases and J 7 bases; nucleotides not matched to a gene: 6. Germline V gene lookup returns CDR1 SNHLY and CDR2 FYNNEI. The CDR3 spans 13 residues. Here the CDR3 reads CASSVDRVVGYTF. The CDR3 bases are TGTGCCAGCAGTGTAGACAGGGTTGTTGGCTACACCTTC.

This clone is a singleton in its sample. This chain connects TRBV10-2 to TRBJ2-2, with D maybe TRBD1 (5 bases). The CDR3 spans 14 residues. V was cut by 5 bases and J by 4 bases, with 11 bases left in between. The V gene's germline CDR1 is WSHSY and CDR2 SAAADI. CDR3 coding DNA: TGCGCCAGCAGTCTCAGGGTGGGCACCGGGGAGCTGTTTTTT. Its translation is CASSLRVGTGELFF.

The chain joins TRBV4-1 to TRBJ1-3; TRBD1 might be the D (6 bases). Germline CDR1 MGHRA, CDR2 YSYEKL. CDR3 length: 17 amino acids. Between the trimmed V and J ends, which lost 4 bases and 3 bases, there was a span of 19 bases. The CDR3 sequence: CASSLVRDIDFGNTIYF. The DNA of the CDR3 is TGCGCCAGCAGCCTGGTCCGGGACATCGATTTTGGAAACACCATATATTTT.

This clone appeared once. The genes are TRBV7-2 and TRBJ1-6, with D possibly TRBD1 on 5 matching bases. The CDR3 covers 16 residues. Germline loops: CDR1 SGHTA, CDR2 FQGNSA. Between the trimmed V and J ends, which lost 7 bases and 4 bases, there was a span of 17 bases. This CDR3 is CASTSGERQYNSPLHF. Written as DNA, the CDR3 is TGTGCCAGCACCTCCGGCGAGAGACAGTATAATTCACCCCTCCACTTT. Based on the CDR3 plus reference TRBV7-2 and TRBJ1-6, the full variable domain is GAGVSQSPSNKVTEKGKDVELRCDPISGHTALYWYRQSLGQGLEFLIYFQGNSAPDKSGLPSDRFSAERTGGSVSTLTIQRTQQEDSAVYLCASTSGERQYNSPLHFGNGTRLTVT.